What follows are 24 T cell receptor beta chains derived from one specimen sequenced in a study of T cell responses to AZD1222 COVID-19 vaccine. Data came from immunoSEQ multiplex PCR; TCRdb stores just in-frame clones and leaves some out. Of about 120,000 clones in the sample, 80% to 95% were seen once. Sequenced material: peripheral blood, taken on day 0 of MenACWY control vaccination. Every receptor here comes from an adult in good health.

V and J are TRBV2 and TRBJ2-1, with 11 nucleotides matching TRBD2. This CDR3 spans 13 amino acids. Losses at the gene ends were 10 bases for V and 5 bases for J; bases not matched to a gene: 4. Germline CDR1 and CDR2: SNHLY and FYNNEI. The CDR3 DNA is TGTGCCACGCGACTAGCGGGAAACAATGAGCAGTTCTTC. It translates to CATRLAGNNEQFF.

V gene TRBV19 combines with J gene TRBJ1-2, with TRBD1 as a possible D gene (5 bases). V was trimmed by 7 bases and J by 8 bases, leaving 14 bases between them. This CDR3 comprises 12 residues. Per germline, CDR1 LNHDA and CDR2 SQIVND (reference sequence). CDR3 sequence: CASMGSGIGYTF. The CDR3 DNA is TGTGCCAGTATGGGGTCAGGGATCGGCTACACCTTC.

In its sample, this clone was seen once. This chain joins TRBV13 and TRBJ1-2, with 7 bases aligning to TRBD1. V shed 4 bases and J 8 bases; nucleotides not matched to a gene: 13. This CDR3 has 15 amino acids. CDR1 is PRHDT and CDR2 is FYEKMQ in the germline V gene (reference sequence). The CDR3 DNA is TGTGCCAGCAGCTCCATCGACCAGGGGGTAGGGGGCTACACCTTC. Its translation is CASSSIDQGVGGYTF.

The chain employs TRBV5-5 and TRBJ1-5; 8 bases agree with TRBD1. With V trimmed by 3 bases and J by 3 bases, 5 bases remained unmatched. The germline V gene encodes CDR1 SGHKS and CDR2 YYEKEE (reference sequence). The CDR3 consists of 15 residues. For the CDR3, the DNA is TGTGCCAGCAGCTCGATGACAGGGGTCAATCAGCCCCAGCATTTT. It translates to CASSSMTGVNQPQHF.

J is TRBJ2-5 and V is TRBV29-1; maybe TRBD2 (5 bases). Germline CDR1 is SQVTM and CDR2 is ANQGSEA. The CDR3 contains 12 residues. Trimming removed 7 bases at V and 1 base at J, with 10 bases between. The CDR3 DNA reads as TGCAGCGGCGGACTTACCCAAGAGACCCAGTACTTC. It yields the protein CSGGLTQETQYF.

J is TRBJ1-1 and V is TRBV3-1 (or the pseudogene TRBV3-2); weak D call: TRBD1 (6 bases). The CDR3 runs 13 residues. From germline, CDR1 is LGHDT and CDR2 YNNKEL (reference sequence). Trimming left V 4 bases short and J 8 bases short, with 14 bases between. The CDR3 nucleotides read TGTGCCAGCAGCCTAACTACTAGGGGGGAAGCTTTCTTT. Translating it yields CASSLTTRGEAFF.

The V and J genes are TRBV7-2 and TRBJ2-7; D remains ambiguous. Trimming took off 1 base at V and 2 bases at J, with 12 bases between the two ends. The CDR3 is 15 amino acids. CDR1 SGHTA and CDR2 FQGNSA come from the germline V gene. CDR3 bases: TGTGCCAGCAGCTTAGAGCCAGGTTGGACCTACGAGCAGTACTTC. Amino acid sequence: CASSLEPGWTYEQYF.

This chain connects TRBV10-1 to TRBJ2-5; D might be TRBD2 (7 bases). V dropped 7 bases and J dropped 5 bases, with 23 bases sitting between them. Germline V gene data show CDR1 as WNHNN and CDR2 as SYGVQD (reference sequence). The length of the CDR3 is 16 residues. In DNA, the CDR3 is TGCGCCAGCACCCACCATACTAGGGGGGGCGCGGAGACCCAGTACTTC. Protein: CASTHHTRGGAETQYF.

This chain links TRBV14 with TRBJ1-2; possibly TRBD1 for D (5 bases). This CDR3 contains 13 residues. CDR1 is SGHDN and CDR2 is FVKESK in the germline V gene. V gave up 2 bases and J gave up 4 bases, with 8 bases separating them. The CDR3 sequence is CASSQTGPYGYTF. The CDR3 region has the DNA TGTGCCAGCAGCCAAACGGGACCCTATGGCTACACCTTC.

The chain recombines TRBV27 with TRBJ2-7; 9 bases map to TRBD2. Germline-derived CDR1 and CDR2 are MNHEY and SMNVEV (reference sequence). The CDR3 is 17 residues long. Germline trimming cut 6 bases from V and 1 base from J; bases unmatched to any gene: 13. The CDR3 DNA reads TGTGCCAGCAGCCGAAACCCTAGGACTAGCGCTTCCTACGAGCAGTACTTC. It is translated as CASSRNPRTSASYEQYF.

This sequence joins TRBV6-5 and TRBJ2-2; 9 nucleotides match TRBD2. The CDR3 runs to 16 residues. V shed 2 bases, J shed 6 bases, and the junction held 7 bases outside the gene matches. From germline, CDR1 is MNHEY and CDR2 SVGAGI. CDR3 sequence reads: CASSYEGGGGAGELFF. The CDR3 coding sequence is TGTGCCAGCAGTTACGAGGGCGGCGGGGGGGCCGGGGAGCTGTTTTTT.

The chain recombines TRBV28 with TRBJ2-7; D is possibly TRBD1 (6 bases). Trimming left V 3 bases short and J 2 bases short, with 11 bases between. The CDR3 contains 14 residues. Germline loops: CDR1 MDHEN, CDR2 SYDVKM. The CDR3 protein is CASSLPGTTYEQYV. CDR3 nucleotide sequence: TGTGCCAGCAGTTTGCCGGGGACAACCTACGAGCAGTACGTC.

The gene calls are TRBV15 and TRBJ2-7; D is ambiguous. The CDR3 consists of 16 residues. Per the germline V gene, CDR1 is LNHNV and CDR2 is YYDKDF (reference sequence). V lost 1 base, J lost 0 bases, and 13 bases lay in between. CDR3 in amino acids: CATSRGDSTPSYEQYF. The CDR3 DNA reads TGTGCCACCAGCAGAGGCGATTCGACGCCCTCCTACGAGCAGTACTTC.

In nucleotides, the CDR3 is TGTGCCAGCAGTTTAGGCGGGGTCGGGACAGGGGTTGAAAAACTGTTTTTT. Its protein is CASSLGGVGTGVEKLFF. J is TRBJ1-4 and V is TRBV28; 10 bases agree with TRBD1. The V segment lost 2 bases and the J segment 7 bases; nucleotides outside the gene matches: 10. The CDR3 totals 17 residues. The germline CDR1 and CDR2 sequences are MDHEN and SYDVKM. Full variable domain (rest looked up from reference TRBV28 and TRBJ1-4): DVKVTQSSRYLVKRTGEKVFLECVQDMDHENMFWYRQDPGLGLRLIYFSYDVKMKEKGDIPEGYSVSREKKERFSLILESASTNQTSMYLCASSLGGVGTGVEKLFFGSGTQLSVL.

In its sample, this clone was seen once. The chain couples TRBV7-9 to TRBJ1-2; D gene ambiguous. The CDR3 contains 16 residues. V gave up 3 bases and J gave up 0 bases, with 14 bases separating them. Germline V gives CDR1 SEHNR, CDR2 FQNEAQ (reference sequence). The CDR3 DNA reads TGTGCCAGCAGCTTGAACGCCCTTTTAGCTAACTATGGCTACACCTTC. Translating gives CASSLNALLANYGYTF.

The V gene is TRBV18, the J gene TRBJ2-3, with D tentatively TRBD2 (6 bases). V lost 3 bases to trimming and J lost 0 bases, with 13 bases between them. There are 16 residues in the CDR3. Germline V lookup: CDR1 KGHSH, CDR2 LQKENI. Here the CDR3 reads CASSPPLGGSTDTQYF. The CDR3, as DNA: TGTGCCAGCTCACCCCCCCTTGGAGGGAGCACAGATACGCAGTATTTT.

The chain joins TRBV27 to TRBJ2-1; D tentatively reads TRBD1 or TRBD2 (6 bases each). V lost 5 bases and J 4 bases, leaving 18 bases between the germline ends. Germline V gene data show CDR1 as MNHEY and CDR2 as SMNVEV (reference sequence). This CDR3 comprises 16 residues. For the CDR3, the DNA is TGTGCCAGCAGTCCTCCACGGGGGCCCAAGTACAATGAGCAGTTCTTC. Residues: CASSPPRGPKYNEQFF.

This chain links TRBV27 with TRBJ2-6, with D possibly matching TRBD1 (6 bases). V dropped 6 bases and J dropped 4 bases, with 16 bases sitting between them. This CDR3 is built from 16 residues. CDR1 is MNHEY, CDR2 SMNVEV, per germline (reference sequence). The CDR3 DNA reads as TGTGCCAGCAGCAGACCACAGGGTACAGGGGCCAACGTCCTGACTTTC. It codes for CASSRPQGTGANVLTF.

The chain joins TRBV20-1 to TRBJ2-5; TRBD1 matches at 7 bases. V was pared by 3 bases and J by 3 bases, with 13 bases of the junction left unmatched. The CDR3 is 16 residues long. The V gene's germline CDR1 is DFQATT and CDR2 SNEGSKA (reference sequence). Here the CDR3 reads CSASRRQGQPKETQYF. The CDR3 region has the DNA TGCAGTGCTAGTAGACGACAGGGACAACCCAAAGAGACCCAGTACTTC.

The rearrangement uses TRBV6-5 and TRBJ2-1; possibly TRBD1 for D (6 bases). This CDR3 spans 16 amino acids. Germline assignment: CDR1 MNHEY and CDR2 SVGAGI. The V end lost 4 bases, the J end lost 0 bases, and 13 bases lay between the germline ends. CDR3 sequence: CASSSQDRSSYNEQFF. CDR3 sequence (DNA): TGTGCCAGCAGTTCTCAAGACAGGTCCTCCTACAATGAGCAGTTCTTC.

The rearrangement joins TRBV19 to TRBJ1-2; D is possibly TRBD1 (6 bases). V shed 4 bases and J shed 4 bases, with 19 bases lying between them. CDR1 LNHDA and CDR2 SQIVND come from the germline V gene (reference sequence). CDR3 size: 16 residues. The CDR3 loop is CASSNPLVTGSYGYTF. Here the CDR3 DNA reads TGTGCCAGTAGTAACCCCCTCGTGACAGGTTCCTATGGCTACACCTTC.

The J gene is TRBJ1-1, the V gene TRBV4-1, with D perhaps matching TRBD1 (5 bases). Trimming removed 2 bases from V and 2 bases from J, with 15 bases in between. Germline V gene lookup returns CDR1 MGHRA and CDR2 YSYEKL. The CDR3 consists of 16 residues. The CDR3 loop reads CASSQSVGTLNTEAFF. CDR3 nucleotides: TGCGCCAGCAGCCAAAGTGTAGGGACCCTAAACACTGAAGCTTTCTTT.

The chain employs TRBV18 and TRBJ2-5, with 11 bases lining up with TRBD2. Germline assignment: CDR1 KGHSH and CDR2 LQKENI. This CDR3 spans 16 amino acids. Trimming took 5 bases from V and 4 from J; bases not matched to a gene: 9. The chain's CDR3 is CASSITSGGPPETQYF. In DNA form, the CDR3 reads TGTGCCAGCTCAATCACTAGCGGGGGCCCCCCAGAGACCCAGTACTTC.

The CDR3 here is CASSPPQGEDTGELFF. CDR3 sequence (DNA): TGTGCCAGCAGCCCACCTCAGGGAGAGGACACCGGGGAGCTGTTTTTT. V gene TRBV7-9 combines with J gene TRBJ2-2, with D perhaps assigned TRBD1 or TRBD2 (5 bases each). Per germline, CDR1 SEHNR and CDR2 FQNEAQ (reference sequence). This CDR3 comprises 16 residues. Between the trimmed V and J ends, which lost 5 bases and 3 bases, there was a span of 16 bases.